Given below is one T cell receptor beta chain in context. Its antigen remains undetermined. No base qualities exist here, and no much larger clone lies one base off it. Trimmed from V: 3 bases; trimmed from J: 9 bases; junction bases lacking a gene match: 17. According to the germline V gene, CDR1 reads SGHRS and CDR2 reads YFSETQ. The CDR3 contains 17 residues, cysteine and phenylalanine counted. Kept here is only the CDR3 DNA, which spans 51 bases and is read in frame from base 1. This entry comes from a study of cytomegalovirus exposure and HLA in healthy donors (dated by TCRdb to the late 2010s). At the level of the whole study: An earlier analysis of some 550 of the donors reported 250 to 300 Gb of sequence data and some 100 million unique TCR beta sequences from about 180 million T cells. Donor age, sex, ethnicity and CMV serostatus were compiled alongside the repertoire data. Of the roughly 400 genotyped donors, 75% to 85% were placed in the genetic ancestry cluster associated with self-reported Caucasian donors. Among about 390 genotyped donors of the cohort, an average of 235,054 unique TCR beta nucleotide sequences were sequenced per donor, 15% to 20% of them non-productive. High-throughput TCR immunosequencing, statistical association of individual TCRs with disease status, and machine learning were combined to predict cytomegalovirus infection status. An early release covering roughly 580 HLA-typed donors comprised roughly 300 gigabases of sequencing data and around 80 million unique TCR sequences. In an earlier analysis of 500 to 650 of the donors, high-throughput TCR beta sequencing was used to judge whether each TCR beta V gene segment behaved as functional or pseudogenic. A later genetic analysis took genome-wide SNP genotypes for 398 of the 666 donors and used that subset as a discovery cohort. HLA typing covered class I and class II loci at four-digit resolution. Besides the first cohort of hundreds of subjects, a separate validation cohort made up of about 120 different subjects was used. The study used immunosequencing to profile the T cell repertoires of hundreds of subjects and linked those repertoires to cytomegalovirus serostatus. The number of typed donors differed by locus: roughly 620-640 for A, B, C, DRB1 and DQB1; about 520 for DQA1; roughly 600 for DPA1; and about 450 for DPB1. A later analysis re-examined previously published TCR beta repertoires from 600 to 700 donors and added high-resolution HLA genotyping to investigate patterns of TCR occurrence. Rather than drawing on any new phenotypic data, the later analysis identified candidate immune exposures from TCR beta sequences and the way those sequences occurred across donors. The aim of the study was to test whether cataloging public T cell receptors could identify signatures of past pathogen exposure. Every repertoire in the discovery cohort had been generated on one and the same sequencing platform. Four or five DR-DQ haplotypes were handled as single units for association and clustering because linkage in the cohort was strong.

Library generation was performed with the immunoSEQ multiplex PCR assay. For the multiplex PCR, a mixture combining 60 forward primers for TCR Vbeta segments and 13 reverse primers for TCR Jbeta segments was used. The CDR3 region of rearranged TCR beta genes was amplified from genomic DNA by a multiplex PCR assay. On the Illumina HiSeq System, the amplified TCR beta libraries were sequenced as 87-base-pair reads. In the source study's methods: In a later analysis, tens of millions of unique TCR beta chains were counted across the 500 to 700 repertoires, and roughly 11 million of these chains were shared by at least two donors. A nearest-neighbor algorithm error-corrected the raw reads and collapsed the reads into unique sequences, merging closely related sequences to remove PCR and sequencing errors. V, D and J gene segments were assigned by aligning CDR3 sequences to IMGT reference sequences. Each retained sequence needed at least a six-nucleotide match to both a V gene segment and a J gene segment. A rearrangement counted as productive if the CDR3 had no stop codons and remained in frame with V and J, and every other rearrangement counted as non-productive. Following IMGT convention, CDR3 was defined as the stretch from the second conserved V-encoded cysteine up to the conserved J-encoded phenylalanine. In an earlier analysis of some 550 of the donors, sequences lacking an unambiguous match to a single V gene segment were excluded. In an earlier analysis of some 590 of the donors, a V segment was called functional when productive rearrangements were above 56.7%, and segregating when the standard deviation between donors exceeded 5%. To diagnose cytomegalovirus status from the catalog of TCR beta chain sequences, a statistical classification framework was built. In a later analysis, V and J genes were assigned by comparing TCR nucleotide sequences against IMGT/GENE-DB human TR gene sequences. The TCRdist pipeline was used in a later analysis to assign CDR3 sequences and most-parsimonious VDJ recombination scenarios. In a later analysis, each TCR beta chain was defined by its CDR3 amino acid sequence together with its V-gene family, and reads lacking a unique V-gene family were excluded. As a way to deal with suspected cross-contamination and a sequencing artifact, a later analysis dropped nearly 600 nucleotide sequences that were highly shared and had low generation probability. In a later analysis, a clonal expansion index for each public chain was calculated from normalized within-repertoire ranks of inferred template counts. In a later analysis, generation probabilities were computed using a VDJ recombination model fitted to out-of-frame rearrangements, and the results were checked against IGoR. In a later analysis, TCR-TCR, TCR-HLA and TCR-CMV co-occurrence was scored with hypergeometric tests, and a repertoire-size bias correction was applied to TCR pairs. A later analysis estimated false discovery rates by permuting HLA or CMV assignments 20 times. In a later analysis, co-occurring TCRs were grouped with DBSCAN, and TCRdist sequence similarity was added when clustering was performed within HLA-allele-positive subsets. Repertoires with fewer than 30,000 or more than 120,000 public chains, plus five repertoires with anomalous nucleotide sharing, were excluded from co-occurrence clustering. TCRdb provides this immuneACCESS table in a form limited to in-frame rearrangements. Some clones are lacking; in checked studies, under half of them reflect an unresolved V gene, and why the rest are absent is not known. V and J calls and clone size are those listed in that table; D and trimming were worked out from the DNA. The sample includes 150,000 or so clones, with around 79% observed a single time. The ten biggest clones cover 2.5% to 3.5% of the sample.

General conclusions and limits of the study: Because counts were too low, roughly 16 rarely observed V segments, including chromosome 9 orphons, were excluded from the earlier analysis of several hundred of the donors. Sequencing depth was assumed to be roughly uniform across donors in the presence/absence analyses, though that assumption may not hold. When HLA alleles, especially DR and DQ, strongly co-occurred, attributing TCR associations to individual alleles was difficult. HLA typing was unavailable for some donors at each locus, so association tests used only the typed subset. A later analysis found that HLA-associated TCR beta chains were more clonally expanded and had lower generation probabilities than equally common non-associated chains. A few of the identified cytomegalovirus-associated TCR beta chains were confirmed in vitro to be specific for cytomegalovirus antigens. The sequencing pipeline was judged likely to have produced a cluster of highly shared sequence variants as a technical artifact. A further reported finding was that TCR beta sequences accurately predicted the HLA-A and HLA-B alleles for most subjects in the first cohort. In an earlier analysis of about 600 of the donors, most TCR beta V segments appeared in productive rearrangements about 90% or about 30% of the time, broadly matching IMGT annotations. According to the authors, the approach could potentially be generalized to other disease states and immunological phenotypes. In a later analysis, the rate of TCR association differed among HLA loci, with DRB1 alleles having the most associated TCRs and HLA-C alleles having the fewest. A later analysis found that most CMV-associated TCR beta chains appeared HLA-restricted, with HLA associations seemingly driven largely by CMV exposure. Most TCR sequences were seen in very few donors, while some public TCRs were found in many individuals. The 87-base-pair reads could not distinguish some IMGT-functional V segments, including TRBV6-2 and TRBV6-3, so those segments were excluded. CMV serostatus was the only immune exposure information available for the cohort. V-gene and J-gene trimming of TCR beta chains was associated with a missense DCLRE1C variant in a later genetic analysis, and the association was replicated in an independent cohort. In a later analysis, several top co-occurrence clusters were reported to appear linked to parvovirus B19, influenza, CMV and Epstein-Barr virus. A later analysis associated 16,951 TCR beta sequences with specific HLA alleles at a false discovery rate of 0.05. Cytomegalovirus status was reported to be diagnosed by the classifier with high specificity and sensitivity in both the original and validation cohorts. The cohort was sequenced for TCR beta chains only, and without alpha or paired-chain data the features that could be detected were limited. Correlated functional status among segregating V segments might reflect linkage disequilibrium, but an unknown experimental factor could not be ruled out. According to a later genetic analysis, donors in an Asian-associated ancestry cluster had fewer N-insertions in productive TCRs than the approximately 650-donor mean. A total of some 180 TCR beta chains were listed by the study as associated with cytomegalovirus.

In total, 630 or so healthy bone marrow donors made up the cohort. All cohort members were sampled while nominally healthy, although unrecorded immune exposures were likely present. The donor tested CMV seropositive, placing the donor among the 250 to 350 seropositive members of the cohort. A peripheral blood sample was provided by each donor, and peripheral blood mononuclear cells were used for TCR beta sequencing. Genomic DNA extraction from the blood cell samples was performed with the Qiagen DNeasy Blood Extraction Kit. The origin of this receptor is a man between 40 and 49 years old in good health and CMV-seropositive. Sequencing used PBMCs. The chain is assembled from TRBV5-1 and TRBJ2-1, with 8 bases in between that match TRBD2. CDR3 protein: CASSWGLGGPDGGEQFF. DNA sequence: TGCGCCAGCAGCTGGGGACTAGGCGGCCCCGATGGCGGTGAGCAGTTCTTC.